A selection of T cell receptor beta chains follows, all from one sample in a study of blood T cell repertoires in COVID-19. Sequenced by immunoSEQ multiplex PCR; TCRdb stores in-frame clones only, minus some. The profile shows 100,000 to 150,000 clones, about 94% of them singletons. The sample taken for sequencing was peripheral blood. These receptors all come from a man aged 50 to 59 with COVID-19, enrolled during active disease. Each CDR3 is given with its conserved first and last residue. A D gene is named only where the DNA matches it firmly. A clone size is listed for some rows: how often the clone was seen (once, few, many), or a class if it is expanded.

TGTGCCAGCAGTCCCTTAGGGGGTGGGAACACTGAAGCTTTCTTT,CASSPLGGGNTEAFF,-,TRBV9,TRBJ1-1,-
TGTGCCAGCAGCTCATATGGGGAGAGGGCCGGGGAGCTGTTTTTT,CASSSYGERAGELFF,-,TRBV7-8,TRBJ2-2,-
TGCGCCAGCAGCCAAGACCCCGGGATTTCCTACGAGCAGTACTTC,CASSQDPGISYEQYF,-,TRBV4-3,TRBJ2-7,-
TGTGCCAGCAGTTATTCAGCGCGTAACACAGATACGCAGTATTTT,CASSYSARNTDTQYF,-,TRBV6-2/TRBV6-3,TRBJ2-3,-
TGTGCCAGCAGCTTGGATGGGGGGGCCGACTATGGCTACACCTTC,CASSLDGGADYGYTF,once,TRBV5-4,TRBJ1-2,-
TGTGCCAGCAGCACAGGGACAGGGCAATACGAGCAGTACTTC,CASSTGTGQYEQYF,-,TRBV5-4,TRBJ2-7,TRBD1
TGTGCCAGCAGTTTACGGGGGAGGACTGGTGAAAAACTGTTTTTT,CASSLRGRTGEKLFF,-,TRBV28,TRBJ1-4,-
TGCGCCAGCAGCCAAGGCGGGACAGACAATCAGCCCCAGCATTTT,CASSQGGTDNQPQHF,-,TRBV4-1,TRBJ1-5,TRBD1
TGTGCCAGCAGCCAAGGGGACAGGTTGAACACTGAAGCTTTCTTT,CASSQGDRLNTEAFF,-,TRBV3-1/TRBV3-2,TRBJ1-1,TRBD1
TGTGCCAGTAGTATTCAGTCGGGGGATGAGACCCAGTACTTC,CASSIQSGDETQYF,once,TRBV19,TRBJ2-5,-
TGTGCCAGCAGAAAGAGCTCTGGAAACACCATATATTTT,CASRKSSGNTIYF,-,TRBV12-3/TRBV12-4,TRBJ1-3,-
TGTGCCAGTAGTATGACACTAGCTCCCCACAATGAGCAGTTCTTC,CASSMTLAPHNEQFF,-,TRBV19,TRBJ2-1,-
TGTGCCAGCGAGGACAGGTTGAATGGTGGCTACACCTTC,CASEDRLNGGYTF,-,TRBV6-5,TRBJ1-2,TRBD1
TGCAGTGCCAGTACTAGCGGGATAGTAGATGAGCAGTTCTTC,CSASTSGIVDEQFF,-,TRBV20-1,TRBJ2-1,TRBD2
TGTGCCAGCAGTTACTCGACTCGGGAGGAAGCTTTCTTT,CASSYSTREEAFF,-,TRBV6-6,TRBJ1-1,-
TGTGCCAGCTCACCACCTAGAAGGGGCGATGGCTACACCTTC,CASSPPRRGDGYTF,once,TRBV18,TRBJ1-2,-
TGTGCCAGTAGTAGAAACGGGTTAGAGACCCAGTACTTC,CASSRNGLETQYF,-,TRBV19,TRBJ2-5,-
TGCGCCAGCAGCCCGGGACAGGGAAGTTTCTACGAGCAGTACTTC,CASSPGQGSFYEQYF,-,TRBV5-1,TRBJ2-7,TRBD1
TGTGCCAGCGAGAGCGGGAACTACAATGAGCAGTTCTTC,CASESGNYNEQFF,once,TRBV12-3/TRBV12-4,TRBJ2-1,TRBD2
TGTGCCAGCTCACCCCGGGACTGGGGGAACACTGAAGCTTTCTTT,CASSPRDWGNTEAFF,-,TRBV18,TRBJ1-1,-
TGTGCCAGCGGCTCCGCCACTGAAGCTTTCTTT,CASGSATEAFF,-,TRBV18,TRBJ1-1,-
TGTGCCTGGAGCCTAGTAGCGGACAATGAGCAGTTCTTC,CAWSLVADNEQFF,-,TRBV30,TRBJ2-1,-
TGTGCCAGTAGTATGCAGGGGCCCCCGGGCAATCAGCCCCAGCATTTT,CASSMQGPPGNQPQHF,-,TRBV19,TRBJ1-5,-
TGTGCCAGCAGCCCCCGAAGGACAGGAGGGGAGCTGTTTTTT,CASSPRRTGGELFF,-,TRBV11-3,TRBJ2-2,TRBD1
TGTGCCAGCAGTACAGGGGGTAGCACCGGGGAGCTGTTTTTT,CASSTGGSTGELFF,-,TRBV9,TRBJ2-2,TRBD1
TGTGCCTGGAGTGTGGAGAGAACTGGAAACACCATATATTTT,CAWSVERTGNTIYF,few,TRBV30,TRBJ1-3,-
TGTGCCAGCAGTTACACCTGGACTAAGCAAGAGACCCAGTACTTC,CASSYTWTKQETQYF,-,TRBV6-5,TRBJ2-5,-
TGTGCCAGCAGCTTCGCCTCGGGACAGGGGTACACTGAAGCTTTCTTT,CASSFASGQGYTEAFF,-,TRBV7-6,TRBJ1-1,TRBD1
TGCGCCAGCAGCTTGGAGAGGGTGCAAGGAAACACCATATATTTT,CASSLERVQGNTIYF,-,TRBV5-1,TRBJ1-3,-
TGTGCCAGTAATTTTCAGGCACAGAGCAATCAGCCCCAGCATTTT,CASNFQAQSNQPQHF,-,TRBV19,TRBJ1-5,-
TGTGCCTGGAGTAGAACAGGGCGGCGTTCACCCCTCCACTTT,CAWSRTGRRSPLHF,-,TRBV30,TRBJ1-6,-
TGTGCCAGTAGCCATCCCCCTCAATTAGGGGGGGGCATTCAGTACTTC,CASSHPPQLGGGIQYF,-,TRBV19,TRBJ2-4,-
TGTGCCAGCAGCGTAGATCAGGGTGGCACCGGGGAGCTGTTTTTT,CASSVDQGGTGELFF,-,TRBV9,TRBJ2-2,-
TGTGCCAGTAGTATGGGGGGGAATAAAGACAATGAGCAGTTCTTC,CASSMGGNKDNEQFF,-,TRBV19,TRBJ2-1,TRBD2
TGTGCCAGCAGTTACGTGGCCAGAGCGGGCGAGCAGTACTTC,CASSYVARAGEQYF,-,TRBV6-5,TRBJ2-7,-
TGTGCCAGCAGCACCACCTCTAGCGCCCTGTTCAATGAGCAGTTCTTC,CASSTTSSALFNEQFF,-,TRBV7-3,TRBJ2-1,-
TGTGCCAGCAGTCCCACCCAACAGGGGGCGGTCGAGCAGTACTTC,CASSPTQQGAVEQYF,-,TRBV28,TRBJ2-7,TRBD1
TGTGCCACCAAAAGACAGGGGTATCACTATGGCTACACCTTC,CATKRQGYHYGYTF,-,TRBV6-4,TRBJ1-2,TRBD1
TGCAGCGTTTCTAACTTAGCGGGAGGTTACAATGAGCAGTTCTTC,CSVSNLAGGYNEQFF,-,TRBV29-1,TRBJ2-1,TRBD2
TGTGCCAGCAGCGCTATCTCTGGAAACACCATATATTTT,CASSAISGNTIYF,-,TRBV11-2,TRBJ1-3,-